This is a list of T cell receptor beta chains from one sample in a study of blood T cell repertoires in COVID-19. Profiled with immunoSEQ multiplex PCR; TCRdb holds only in-frame clones, not every one. This sample carries hundreds of thousands of clones, about 85% of them seen once, and the ten largest clones take about 12%. The sample consisted of peripheral blood. These receptor sequences come from a young woman who had recovered from COVID-19. Both conserved end residues are part of each CDR3. The D gene is left open where the match is weak. Part of the rows lack a size; the others show once, few, many or a class for expanded clones.

d_call,j_call,clone_size,v_call,cdr3_nt,cdr3_aa
.,TRBJ2-7,.,TRBV9,TGTGCCAGCAGTCCTCCCGAGGGAAAGCAGTACTTC,CASSPPEGKQYF
.,TRBJ1-1,.,TRBV11-3,TGTGCCAGCAGCTTGGGGCAGGGACTAAACACTGAAGCTTTCTTT,CASSLGQGLNTEAFF
.,TRBJ2-1,once,TRBV18,TGTGCCAGCTCACCAGGGACCACGACAGGTGAGCAGTTCTTC,CASSPGTTTGEQFF
TRBD1,TRBJ2-2,.,TRBV5-6,TGTGCCAGCAGCTCCACGGACAGGGCCCCCATGGGGGAGCTGTTTTTT,CASSSTDRAPMGELFF
.,TRBJ2-1,.,TRBV24-1,TGTGCCACCAGTGGAGGTGGGGGGATCTCCTACAATGAGCAGTTCTTC,CATSGGGGISYNEQFF
.,TRBJ1-5,.,TRBV24-1,TGTGCCACCAGTGATTCCTCAGGGGTACAGCCCCAGCATTTT,CATSDSSGVQPQHF
TRBD2,TRBJ2-1,.,TRBV6-5,TGTGCCAGCAGAACTAGCGGGAGCTTCAATGAGCAGTTCTTC,CASRTSGSFNEQFF
TRBD1,TRBJ1-5,.,TRBV9,TGTGCCAGCAGCTTAGGGACAGGGGAAGGACAGCCCCAGCATTTT,CASSLGTGEGQPQHF
.,TRBJ2-7,.,TRBV5-6,TGTGCCAGCAGACGCACTAGCATCAGCTCCTACGAGCAGTACTTC,CASRRTSISSYEQYF
.,TRBJ2-5,.,TRBV6-2/TRBV6-3,TGTGCCAGCAGTTACTCGCGCCGGGAGACCCAGTACTTC,CASSYSRRETQYF
TRBD2,TRBJ2-1,.,TRBV5-4,TGTGCCAGCAGACCTACTAGCGCCAGCTCCTACAATGAGCAGTTCTTC,CASRPTSASSYNEQFF
.,TRBJ2-3,.,TRBV6-5,TGTGCCACCTACAGCACAGATACGCAGTATTTT,CATYSTDTQYF
.,TRBJ2-2,.,TRBV7-6,TGTGCCAGCAGCCTTGCCGGGGAGCTGTTTTTT,CASSLAGELFF
TRBD1,TRBJ2-7,.,TRBV7-9,TGTGCCAGCAGCGAAACGACAGGGGGCGAGTACGAGCAGTACTTC,CASSETTGGEYEQYF
TRBD2,TRBJ2-3,.,TRBV25-1,TGTGCCAGCAGTGAATCCTTGGCGGGAGGCCTCAGCACAGATACGCAGTATTTT,CASSESLAGGLSTDTQYF
TRBD1,TRBJ1-2,once,TRBV19,TGTGCCAGTAGTATCCGGGACAGAGCTAACTATGGCTACACCTTC,CASSIRDRANYGYTF
TRBD1,TRBJ2-1,few,TRBV28,TGTGCCAGCAGTACTGAAGGGACAGGGGTTTGGGAGCAGTTCTTC,CASSTEGTGVWEQFF
TRBD1,TRBJ2-3,.,TRBV29-1,TGCAGCGTCACAGGGGGCCAGACAGATACGCAGTATTTT,CSVTGGQTDTQYF
TRBD2,TRBJ2-5,.,TRBV7-2,TGTGCCAGCAGCTTAGGGGGCCCAGGGGTAGCGGGAGCTTACTTC,CASSLGGPGVAGAYF
TRBD1,TRBJ2-3,.,TRBV6-2/TRBV6-3,TGTGCCAGCAGCTTGACAGGGGGCCCCGCAGATACGCAGTATTTT,CASSLTGGPADTQYF
.,TRBJ1-2,.,TRBV6-5,TGTGCCAGCAGTTACGGAGGGACCCACAACTATGGCTACACCTTC,CASSYGGTHNYGYTF
TRBD2,TRBJ2-1,.,TRBV27,TGTGCCAGCAGTTTATTGGGCCCGGGACTAGACTACAATGAGCAGTTCTTC,CASSLLGPGLDYNEQFF
.,TRBJ2-1,.,TRBV4-1,TGCGCCAGCAGCCAAGCGGGACTCTACAATGAGCAGTTCTTC,CASSQAGLYNEQFF
.,TRBJ2-2,.,TRBV4-1,TGCGCCAGCAGCCAAGGTTACGGGGAGCTGTTTTTT,CASSQGYGELFF
TRBD2,TRBJ2-1,.,TRBV7-2,TGTGCCAGCAGCTCGCTGACTAGCGCGTCCGCTTATGAGCAGTTCTTC,CASSSLTSASAYEQFF
.,TRBJ2-2,.,TRBV19,TGTGCCAGTAGTATAATCGCAGGAAGGAACACCGGGGAGCTGTTTTTT,CASSIIAGRNTGELFF
.,TRBJ2-7,.,TRBV30,TGTGCCTGGAGCGTCGGGAACGAGCAGTACTTC,CAWSVGNEQYF
.,TRBJ1-1,.,TRBV2,TGTGCCAGCGATTCCGGGAGAGAAGCTTTCTTT,CASDSGREAFF
TRBD2,TRBJ2-1,.,TRBV25-1,TGTGCCAGCAGTGAACAAAGCGGGAGGGCCAATGAGCAGTTCTTC,CASSEQSGRANEQFF
TRBD2,TRBJ2-1,.,TRBV5-4,TGTGCCAGCAGCTTGGTACTAGCGGGCGATGAGCAGTTCTTC,CASSLVLAGDEQFF
TRBD1,TRBJ1-1,.,TRBV12-3/TRBV12-4,TGTGCCAGCAGCTCGGACAGGGGAGCTGAAGCTTTCTTT,CASSSDRGAEAFF
TRBD2,TRBJ2-1,.,TRBV6-4,TGTGCCAGCAGGAAGACTAGCGGGAGAAACAATGAGCAGTTCTTC,CASRKTSGRNNEQFF
TRBD1,TRBJ2-2,.,TRBV9,TGTGCCAGCAGCGTAGCGGGACAGGGGACCGGGGAGCTGTTTTTT,CASSVAGQGTGELFF
.,TRBJ1-1,.,TRBV10-2,TGCGCCAGCAGTGAAGGGGGAAGAGGTGAAGCTTTCTTT,CASSEGGRGEAFF
.,TRBJ2-7,.,TRBV28,TGTGCCAGCAGTCCGGGGAACGAGCAGTACTTC,CASSPGNEQYF
TRBD1,TRBJ1-1,.,TRBV4-3,TGCGCCAGCAGCCAAGAGCCAACGACAGGGTTGACGGCGGCTTTCTTT,CASSQEPTTGLTAAFF
TRBD1,TRBJ2-4,.,TRBV29-1,TGCAGCGTGTACTGGACAGGGGGTTTGGAAAACATTCAGTACTTC,CSVYWTGGLENIQYF
TRBD2,TRBJ2-5,.,TRBV27,TGTGCCAGCAGTTTTAGAATCAGAGCGGGAGTAACGGAGACCCAGTACTTC,CASSFRIRAGVTETQYF
TRBD1,TRBJ1-5,.,TRBV3-1/TRBV3-2,TGTGCCAGCAGCCTTTATCAACGGGACAGGGGACCCTATAGCAATCAGCCCCAGCATTTT,CASSLYQRDRGPYSNQPQHF
TRBD1,TRBJ1-2,.,TRBV23-1,TGCGCCAGCAGTCAAATGGGTCCCGGGACAGGACTGTATCCTGGAGTATATGGCTACACCTTC,CASSQMGPGTGLYPGVYGYTF
TRBD1,TRBJ1-6,.,TRBV20-1,TGCAGTGCTAGTGAAGACAGGGGGAACTCACCCCTCCACTTT,CSASEDRGNSPLHF
.,TRBJ1-2,few,TRBV11-2,TGTGCCAGCAGTCCGACAGAAATATTCGAAGATGGCTACACCTTC,CASSPTEIFEDGYTF
.,TRBJ2-2,.,TRBV9,TGTGCCAGCAGCGTCCACCCCGGCAGGGGGGAAACCGGGGAGCTGTTTTTT,CASSVHPGRGETGELFF
TRBD2,TRBJ2-5,.,TRBV7-9,TGTGCCAGCAGCTTAGTGGGACTAGACCCGTCCCAGTACTTC,CASSLVGLDPSQYF
TRBD1,TRBJ2-1,.,TRBV5-4,TGTGCCAGCAGCCTGATCCGGGACAGGGGAGAAAATGAGCAGTTCTTC,CASSLIRDRGENEQFF
.,TRBJ1-1,.,TRBV29-1,TGCAGCGTTGAACCAAAACCCCGGGCGCGGGGATGTATCTTT,CSVEPKPRARGCIF
.,TRBJ1-4,.,TRBV4-2,TGTGCCAGCAGCCAAGTCCCCGTTTCAGCAACTAATGAAAAACTGTTTTTT,CASSQVPVSATNEKLFF